The clone carrying this T cell receptor beta chain was seen many times. Its antigen is unidentified. These data originate in a study of response to subunit inactivated influenza vaccine. The V gene end was trimmed by 5 bases and the J gene end by 10 bases; junction bases not matched to a gene: 5. This CDR3 region has 12 residues. CDR1 DFQATT and CDR2 SNEGSKA come from the germline V gene (reference sequence). Overall study results and limits: New T cells are recruited in small numbers by each seasonal influenza vaccination, according to the authors' suggestion.

TCRdb reprocessed the RT-PCR reads via MiXCR and lists one record per CDR3 protein. Of hundreds of thousands of distinct CDR3 sequences in the sample, over 9.5% were seen once. The sequence was collected from a man aged 50 to 59 who received an inactivated influenza vaccine. The chain employs TRBV20-1 and TRBJ1-6, with 7 bases matching TRBD1. Sequencing was performed on PBMCs from blood, taken roughly 6 weeks after vaccination. Here the CDR3 DNA reads TGCAGTGCTCCAACACAGGGGTCACCCCTCCACTTT. It translates to CSAPTQGSPLHF.